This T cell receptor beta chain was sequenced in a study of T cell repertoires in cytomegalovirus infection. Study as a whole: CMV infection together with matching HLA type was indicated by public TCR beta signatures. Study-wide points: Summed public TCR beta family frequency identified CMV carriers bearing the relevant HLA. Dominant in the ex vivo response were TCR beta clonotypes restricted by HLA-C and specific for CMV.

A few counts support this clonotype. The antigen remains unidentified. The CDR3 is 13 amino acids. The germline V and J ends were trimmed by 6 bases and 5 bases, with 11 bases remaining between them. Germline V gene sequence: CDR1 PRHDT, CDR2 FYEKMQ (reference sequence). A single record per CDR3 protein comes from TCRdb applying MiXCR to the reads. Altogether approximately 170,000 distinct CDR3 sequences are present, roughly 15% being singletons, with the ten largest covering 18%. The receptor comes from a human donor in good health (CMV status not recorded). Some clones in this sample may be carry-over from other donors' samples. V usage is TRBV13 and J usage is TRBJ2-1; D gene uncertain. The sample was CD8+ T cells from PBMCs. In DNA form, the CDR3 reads TGTGCCAGCAGTGTGGGCCCGGACAATGAGCAGTTCTTC. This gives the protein CASSVGPDNEQFF.